The clone carrying this T cell receptor beta chain has just a few counts. Antigen specificity is unknown. The source of the sample is a study of T cells in Graves' hyperthyroidism and ophthalmopathy. Findings and caveats of the study: Peripheral blood also featured most of the thyroid clonotypes expanded above 0.001.

The investigators amplified TCR beta CDR3 regions from RNA transcripts. TCR CDR3 regions were first amplified by RT-PCR with HTBI primers. TCRdb redid the calling of the multiplex PCR reads with MiXCR, one entry per CDR3 protein. The table shows roughly 630,000 distinct CDR3 sequences, with 15% to 18% occurring only once. Exclusion of patients followed from uncontrolled infection, other autoimmune disease, pregnancy or lactation. PBMCs came from about 10 ml fresh peripheral blood. The sequence was obtained from a woman aged 30 to 39 with Graves' hyperthyroidism. The sample was blood.

CDR3 region: CASSVAGSGNEQFF. DNA of the CDR3: TGTGCCAGCAGCGTAGCTGGTAGCGGCAATGAGCAGTTCTTC. The J gene is TRBJ2-1, the V gene TRBV9; D might be TRBD2 (6 bases). Trimming stripped 0 bases from V and 6 bases from J, with 10 bases between. This CDR3 has 14 amino acids. From germline, CDR1 is SGDLS and CDR2 YYNGEE.